Included here is one T cell receptor (beta chain) sequence, with context. What it binds is unknown. RNA, once extracted, was reverse transcribed into cDNA for use as the sequencing template. Here immunoSEQ multiplex PCR was the method, and the copy in TCRdb shows in-frame clones only, minus some. The table lists about 64,000 clones, more than 45% of them singletons, with about 20% in the top ten. Trimming left V 6 bases short and J 7 bases short, with 7 bases between. Germline assignment: CDR1 DFQATT and CDR2 SNEGSKA (reference sequence). The CDR3 extends over 10 amino acids. These data originate in a study of CD8+ T cells in alopecia areata. Study-level findings and limits: Affected lesional scalp, above all in alopecia totalis/universalis, was more clonal than normal scalp. Tofacitinib significantly reduced both scalp clonality and expanded CD8+ clones among the top 100.

The treatment here: oral pan-JAK inhibitor, 5-10 mg twice daily. The gene calls are TRBV20-1 and TRBJ2-1; D uncertain. The starting material was CD8+ T cells sorted from blood, obtained around week 37, from a patient treated with tofacitinib. The TCR originated in a human donor with alopecia areata. CDR3 sequence: CSAPGNEQFF. The CDR3 DNA sequence: TGCAGTGCCCCCGGGAATGAGCAGTTCTTC.